This T cell receptor beta chain was found in a study of blood T cell repertoires in COVID-19. Study-wide context: Samples of COVID-19 (acute and convalescent) were obtained from the United States, Italy and Spain. Sample material is recorded as cDNA or gDNA derived from T cells, B-cell-depleted T cells, or PBMCs.

Patients from Seattle were sampled longitudinally, starting during active infection. As handled by the study authors: How many nucleated cells were present was estimated from reference gene primer amplification. The repertoire was sequenced with immunoSEQ multiplex PCR; TCRdb's copy has only in-frame clones and lacks some. Clone size and the V and J calls come from that table; the DNA yielded D and trimming. The table records about 480,000 clones, roughly nine tenths of them present only once. Trimming took 2 bases from V and 6 from J; bases not matched to a gene: 2. Germline V lookup: CDR1 KGHDR, CDR2 SFDVKD. This CDR3 has 14 residues.

The chain uses TRBV24-1 and TRBJ2-2, with 7 bases that match TRBD2. This clonotype was obtained from a woman aged 50 to 60 with COVID-19, enrolled during active disease. Specimen: peripheral blood. This CDR3 is CATSDWTSPGELFF. In DNA form, the CDR3 reads TGTGCCACCAGTGATTGGACTAGTCCCGGGGAGCTGTTTTTT.